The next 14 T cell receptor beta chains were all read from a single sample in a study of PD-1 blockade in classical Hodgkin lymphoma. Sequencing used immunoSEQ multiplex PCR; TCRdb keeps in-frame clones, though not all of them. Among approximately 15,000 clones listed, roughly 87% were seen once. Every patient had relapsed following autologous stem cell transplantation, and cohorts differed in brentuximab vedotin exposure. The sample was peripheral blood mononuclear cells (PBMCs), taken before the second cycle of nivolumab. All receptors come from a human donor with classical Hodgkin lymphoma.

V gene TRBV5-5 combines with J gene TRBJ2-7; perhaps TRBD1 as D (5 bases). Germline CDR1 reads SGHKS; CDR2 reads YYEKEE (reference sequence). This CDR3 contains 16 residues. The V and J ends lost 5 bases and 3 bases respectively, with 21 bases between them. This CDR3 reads CASRDPRAPRRYEQYF. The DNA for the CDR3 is TGTGCCAGCAGAGACCCCAGGGCCCCCAGGCGCTACGAGCAGTACTTC.

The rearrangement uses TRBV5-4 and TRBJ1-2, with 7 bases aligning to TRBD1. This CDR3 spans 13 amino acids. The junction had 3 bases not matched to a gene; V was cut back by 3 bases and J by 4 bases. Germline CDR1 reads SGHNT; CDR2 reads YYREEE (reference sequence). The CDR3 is CASSSGQAYGYTF. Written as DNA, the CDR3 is TGTGCCAGCAGCTCTGGACAGGCCTATGGCTACACCTTC.

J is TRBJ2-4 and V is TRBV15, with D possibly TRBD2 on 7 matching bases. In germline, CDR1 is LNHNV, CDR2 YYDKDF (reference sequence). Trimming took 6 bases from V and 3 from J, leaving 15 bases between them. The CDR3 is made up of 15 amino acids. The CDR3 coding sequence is TGTGCCACCAGGGCGATAGGGGGGGGCAAAAACATTCAGTACTTC. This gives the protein CATRAIGGGKNIQYF.

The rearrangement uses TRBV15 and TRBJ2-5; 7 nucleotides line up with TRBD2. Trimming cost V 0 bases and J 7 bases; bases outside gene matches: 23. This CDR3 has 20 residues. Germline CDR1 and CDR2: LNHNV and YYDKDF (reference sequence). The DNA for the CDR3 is TGTGCCACCAGCAGAGAGATCCCGGGTGTCAGCAGCGACTGGGAGGGGACCCAGTACTTC. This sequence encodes CATSREIPGVSSDWEGTQYF.

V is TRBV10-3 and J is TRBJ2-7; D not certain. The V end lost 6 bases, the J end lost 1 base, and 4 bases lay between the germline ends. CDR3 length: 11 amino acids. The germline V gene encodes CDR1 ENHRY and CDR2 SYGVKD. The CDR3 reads CAISKSYEQYF. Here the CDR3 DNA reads TGTGCCATCAGCAAATCCTACGAGCAGTACTTC.

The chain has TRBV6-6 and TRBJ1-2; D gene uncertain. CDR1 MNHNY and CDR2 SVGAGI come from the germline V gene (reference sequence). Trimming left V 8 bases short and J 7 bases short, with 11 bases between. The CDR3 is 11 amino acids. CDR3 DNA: TGTGCCAGCTCCGAGGTCTCTGGCTACACCTTC. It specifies CASSEVSGYTF.

The CDR3 nucleotides are TGTGCCAGCAGCTTAGGGACACGGATTGAAGGAGCTTTCTTT. Translation gives CASSLGTRIEGAFF. The rearrangement uses TRBV11-2 and TRBJ1-1; possibly TRBD1 for D (5 bases). This CDR3 has 14 amino acids. The V gene's germline CDR1 is SGHAT and CDR2 FQNNGV. V shed 1 base and J shed 10 bases, with 16 bases lying between them.

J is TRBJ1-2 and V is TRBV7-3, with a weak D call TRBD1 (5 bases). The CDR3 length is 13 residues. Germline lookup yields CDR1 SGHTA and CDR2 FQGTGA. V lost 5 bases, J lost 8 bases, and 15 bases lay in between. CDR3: CASSDSGTAGYTF. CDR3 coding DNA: TGTGCCAGCAGCGACTCCGGGACGGCGGGCTACACCTTC.

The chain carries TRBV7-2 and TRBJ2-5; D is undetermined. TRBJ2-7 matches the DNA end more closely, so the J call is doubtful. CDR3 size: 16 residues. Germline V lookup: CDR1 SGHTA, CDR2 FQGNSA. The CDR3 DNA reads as TGTGCCAGCAGCTTAGCATACGGGTGGGACTCCTACGAGCAGTACTTC. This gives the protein CASSLAYGWDSYEQYF.

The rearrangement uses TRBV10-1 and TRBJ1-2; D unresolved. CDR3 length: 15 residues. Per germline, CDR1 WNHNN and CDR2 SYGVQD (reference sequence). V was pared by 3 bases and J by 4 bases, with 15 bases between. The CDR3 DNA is TGCGCCAGCAGTGACTTTGAGGCGGCAGCCTATGGCTACACCTTC. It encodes CASSDFEAAAYGYTF.

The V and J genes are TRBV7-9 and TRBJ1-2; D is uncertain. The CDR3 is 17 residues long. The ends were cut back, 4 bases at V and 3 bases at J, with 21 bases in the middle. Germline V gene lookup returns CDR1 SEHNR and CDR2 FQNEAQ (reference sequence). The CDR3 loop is CASSSSGFKASYYGYTF. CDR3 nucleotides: TGTGCCAGCAGCTCCTCGGGGTTTAAGGCCTCTTACTATGGCTACACCTTC.

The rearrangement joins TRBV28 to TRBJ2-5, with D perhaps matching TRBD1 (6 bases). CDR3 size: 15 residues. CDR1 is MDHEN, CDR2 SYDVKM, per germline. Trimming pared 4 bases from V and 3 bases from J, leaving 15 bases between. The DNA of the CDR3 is TGTGCCAGCAGTTCCCCTGGGGGCTTAAAAGAGACCCAGTACTTC. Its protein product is CASSSPGGLKETQYF.

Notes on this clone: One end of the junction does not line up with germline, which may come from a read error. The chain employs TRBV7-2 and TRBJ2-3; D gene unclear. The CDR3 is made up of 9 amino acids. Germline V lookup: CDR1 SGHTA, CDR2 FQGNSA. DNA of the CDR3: TGTGCCAGCAGCCCCCCTTGGTGGTTT. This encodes CASSPPWWF.

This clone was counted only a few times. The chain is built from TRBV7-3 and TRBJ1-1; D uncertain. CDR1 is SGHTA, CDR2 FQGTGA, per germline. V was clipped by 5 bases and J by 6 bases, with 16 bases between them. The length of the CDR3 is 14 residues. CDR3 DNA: TGTGCCAGCAGCCATCCCGGAGACGTCGCTGAAGCTTTCTTT. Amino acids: CASSHPGDVAEAFF.